This record covers a single T cell receptor (beta chain). What it binds is unknown. The sample is drawn from a study of T cell responses to AZD1222 COVID-19 vaccine. TCRdb's table, derived via immunoSEQ multiplex PCR, lists solely in-frame clones and lacks some. The data show some 74,000 clones, about 85% seen once. Study-wide points: Only 5 or 6 people who got AZD1222 tested seropositive at baseline. Nearly half of spike-specific TCRs reportedly target unmutated variant regions. With two AZD1222 doses given, Spike-specific TCR breadth and depth both rose.

Samples with a second dose at about 4 or about 12 weeks were pooled together. V trimming: 4 bases; J trimming: 4 bases; junction bases outside the gene matches: 10. The CDR3 loop spans 17 amino acids. Germline values: CDR1 SGHAT, CDR2 FQNNGV. The sequencing here drew on peripheral blood, taken 28 days after the second AZD1222 dose. The receptor comes from an adult who received the AZD1222 COVID-19 vaccine. J is TRBJ2-3 and V is TRBV11-2, with TRBD2 matching over 11 bases. The CDR3 DNA sequence: TGTGCCAGCAGCTCGAGGGGGGGGACTAGCGGAGCAGATACGCAGTATTTT. Its protein product is CASSSRGGTSGADTQYF.